This T cell receptor beta chain was recovered during a study of T cell changes during pregnancy in multiple sclerosis. This clone has just one count. This table comes from immunoSEQ multiplex PCR, and its TCRdb copy is limited to in-frame clones, with some not included. The sample yields around 35,000 clones, 90% seen once. Germline loops: CDR1 SGDLS, CDR2 YYNGEE. The CDR3 is 13 amino acids. Trimming took 4 bases from V and 7 from J, leaving 12 bases between them. The sequencing used CD8+ T cells from peripheral blood mononuclear cells, collected after pregnancy. This clonotype was sampled from a female donor with multiple sclerosis, enrolled in a pregnancy study. J is TRBJ2-1 and V is TRBV9, with D maybe TRBD2 (6 bases). As DNA, the CDR3 is TGTGCCAGCAGCCGTAGCGCGGGAAATGAGCAGTTCTTC. This translates into CASSRSAGNEQFF.